This T cell receptor beta chain came from a study of Graves' ophthalmopathy and Graves' hyperthyroidism. Investigators amplified TCR beta CDR3 regions from RNA transcripts. HTBI-primed RT-PCR formed the first round, and a multiplex PCR formed the second. TCRdb re-called the multiplex PCR reads with MiXCR, one entry per CDR3 protein. The sample lists about 740,000 distinct CDR3 sequences, 40% seen once, with 35% to 55% in the top ten. Notes on the study in general: A 13-signature model separated ophthalmopathy from stable hyperthyroidism, just over 85% sensitivity, around 79% specificity. The blood repertoire also included most expanded thyroid clonotypes above 0.001 frequency.

The CDR3 covers 15 residues. The germline gives CDR1 SEHNR, CDR2 FQNEAQ (reference sequence). V was trimmed by 2 bases and J by 7 bases, leaving 15 bases between them. A note on this clonotype: Antigen: not known.

Disease in donors with ophthalmopathy had moderate-to-severe activity, CAS ≥3, NOSPECS ≥4 and under 3 months' duration. PBMCs stemmed from 7.5 to 10 ml of fresh peripheral blood. This rearrangement joins TRBV7-9 to TRBJ1-5, with D uncertain. The sequence came from an adult man with Graves' ophthalmopathy. Sequenced: peripheral blood. This CDR3 reads CASSLIAGLGQPQHF. The CDR3 DNA reads TGTGCCAGCAGCTTAATAGCCGGGCTCGGACAGCCCCAGCATTTT. The entire variable domain, with the rest obtained from reference TRBV7-9 and TRBJ1-5, is as follows: DTGVSQNPRHKITKRGQNVTFRCDPISEHNRLYWYRQTLGQGPEFLTYFQNEAQLEKSRLLSDRFSAERPKGSFSTLEIQRTEQGDSAMYLCASSLIAGLGQPQHFGDGTRLSIL.